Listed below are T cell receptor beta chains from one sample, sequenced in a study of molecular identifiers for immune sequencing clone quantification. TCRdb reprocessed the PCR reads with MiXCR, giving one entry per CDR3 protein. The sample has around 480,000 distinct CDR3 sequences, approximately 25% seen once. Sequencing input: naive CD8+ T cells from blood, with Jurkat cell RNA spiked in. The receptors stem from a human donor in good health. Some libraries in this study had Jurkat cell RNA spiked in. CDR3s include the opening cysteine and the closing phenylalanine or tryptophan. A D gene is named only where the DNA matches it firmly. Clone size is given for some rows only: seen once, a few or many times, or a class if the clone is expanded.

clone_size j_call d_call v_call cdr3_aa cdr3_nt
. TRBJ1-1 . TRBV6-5 CASNQGGGTEAFF TGTGCCAGCAACCAGGGTGGGGGCACTGAAGCTTTCTTT
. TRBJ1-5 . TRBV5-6 CASSLRSNSNQPQHF TGTGCCAGCAGCCTCAGGTCGAATAGCAATCAGCCCCAGCATTTT
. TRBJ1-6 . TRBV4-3 CVSSLTPLGDSPLHF TGCGTCAGCAGCCTCACTCCTCTGGGGGATTCACCCCTCCACTTT
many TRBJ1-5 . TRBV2 CASSEYGNSNQPQHF TGTGCCAGCAGTGAGTACGGGAATAGCAATCAGCCCCAGCATTTT
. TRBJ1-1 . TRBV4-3 CASSHDWQYTEAFF TGCGCCAGCAGCCATGATTGGCAGTACACTGAAGCTTTCTTT
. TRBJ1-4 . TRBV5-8 CASSLEGSEKLFF TGTGCCAGCAGCTTGGAAGGGTCTGAAAAACTGTTTTTT
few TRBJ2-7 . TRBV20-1 CSALADSAGFEQYF TGCAGTGCCCTGGCGGACTCAGCTGGGTTCGAGCAGTACTTC
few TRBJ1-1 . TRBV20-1 CSARDINGVADTEAFF TGCAGTGCTAGAGATATCAATGGGGTCGCGGACACTGAAGCTTTCTTT
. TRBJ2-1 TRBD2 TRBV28 CAGSPPSGRSLQFF TGTGCCGGCAGTCCACCTAGCGGGAGGAGTCTGCAGTTCTTC
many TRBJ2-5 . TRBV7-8 CASSLAPLGLETQYF TGTGCCAGCAGCTTAGCGCCCCTGGGTTTAGAGACCCAGTACTTC
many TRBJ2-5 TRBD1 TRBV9 CASSVAWGGTGETQYF TGTGCCAGCAGCGTAGCCTGGGGGGGGACAGGGGAGACCCAGTACTTC
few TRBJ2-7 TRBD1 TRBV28 CASSSGNRGISYEQYF TGTGCCAGCAGTTCCGGGAACAGGGGGATATCCTACGAGCAGTACTTC
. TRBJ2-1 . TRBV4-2 CASSQGFGRGVYNEQFF TGTGCCAGCAGCCAAGGATTCGGCAGGGGGGTTTACAATGAGCAGTTCTTC
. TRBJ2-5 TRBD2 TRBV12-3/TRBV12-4 CASSPGGVERETQYF TGTGCCAGCAGTCCCGGGGGGGTTGAGAGGGAGACCCAGTACTTC
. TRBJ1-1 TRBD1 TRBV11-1 CAVTGVLGITEAFF TGTGCCGTGACAGGGGTCCTCGGGATCACTGAAGCTTTCTTT
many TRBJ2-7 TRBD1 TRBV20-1 CSARGQGSSYEQYF TGCAGTGCTAGAGGACAGGGGTCCTCCTACGAGCAGTACTTC
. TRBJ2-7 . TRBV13 CASSEQDSLPYEQYF TGTGCCAGCAGCGAACAGGACAGCCTTCCCTACGAGCAGTACTTC
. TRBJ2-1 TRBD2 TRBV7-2 CASSLPRGLAGGLRQFF TGTGCCAGCAGCTTACCCAGGGGACTAGCGGGAGGCTTGCGGCAGTTCTTC
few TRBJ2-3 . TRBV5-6 CASSLGGGITDTQYF TGTGCCAGCAGCTTGGGTGGGGGGATCACAGATACGCAGTATTTT
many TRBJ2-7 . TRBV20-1 CSATLSGTREQYF TGCAGTGCTACCCTTAGCGGAACCAGGGAGCAGTACTTC
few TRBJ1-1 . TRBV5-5 CASSLAGKNTEAFF TGTGCCAGCAGCTTGGCGGGGAAGAACACTGAAGCTTTCTTT
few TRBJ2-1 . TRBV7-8 CASSLGYVGASSYNEQFF TGTGCCAGCAGCTTAGGGTATGTCGGGGCTAGCTCCTACAATGAGCAGTTCTTC